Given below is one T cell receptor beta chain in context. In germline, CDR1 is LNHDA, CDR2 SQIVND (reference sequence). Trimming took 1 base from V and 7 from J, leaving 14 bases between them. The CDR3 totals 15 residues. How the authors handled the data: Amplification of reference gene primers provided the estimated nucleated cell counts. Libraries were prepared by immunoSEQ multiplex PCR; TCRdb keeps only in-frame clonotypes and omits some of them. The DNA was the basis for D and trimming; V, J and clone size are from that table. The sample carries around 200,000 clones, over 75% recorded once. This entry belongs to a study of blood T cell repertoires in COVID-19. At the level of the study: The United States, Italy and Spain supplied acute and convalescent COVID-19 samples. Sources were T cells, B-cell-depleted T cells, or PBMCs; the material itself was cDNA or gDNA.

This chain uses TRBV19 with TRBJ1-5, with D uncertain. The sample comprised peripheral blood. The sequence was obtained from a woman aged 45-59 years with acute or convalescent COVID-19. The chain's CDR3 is CASSIGATPGQPQHF. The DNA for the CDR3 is TGTGCCAGTAGTATAGGGGCAACCCCAGGCCAGCCCCAGCATTTT.